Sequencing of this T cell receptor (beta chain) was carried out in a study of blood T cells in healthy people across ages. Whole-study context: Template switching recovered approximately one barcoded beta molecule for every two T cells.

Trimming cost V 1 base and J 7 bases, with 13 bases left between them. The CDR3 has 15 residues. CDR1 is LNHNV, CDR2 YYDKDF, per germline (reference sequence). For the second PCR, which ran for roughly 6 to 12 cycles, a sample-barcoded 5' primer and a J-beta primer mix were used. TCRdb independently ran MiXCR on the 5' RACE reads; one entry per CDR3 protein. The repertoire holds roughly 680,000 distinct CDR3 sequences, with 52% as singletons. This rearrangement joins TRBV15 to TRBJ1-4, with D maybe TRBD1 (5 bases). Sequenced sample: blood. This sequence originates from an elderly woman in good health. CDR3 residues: CATSRGRGTGEKLFF. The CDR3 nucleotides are TGTGCCACCAGCAGAGGGCGGGGGACGGGTGAAAAACTGTTTTTT.